These T cell receptor beta chains were read from a single sample in a study of cytotoxic CD8 clonotypes in ibrutinib-treated CLL. TCRdb's table, derived via immunoSEQ multiplex PCR, lists solely in-frame clones and lacks some. The sample lists around 250,000 clones; around three quarters were seen once. This sample comprised PBMCs, obtained after 24 months of ibrutinib treatment. The receptors stem from a human donor with chronic lymphocytic leukemia. Both conserved end residues are part of each CDR3. The D gene is left open where the match is weak. For some rows the clone size is stated as once, few or many, or as a class when expanded; others skip it.

cdr3_aa cdr3_nt v_call d_call j_call cdr3_length clone_size
CASSSPGTTSYEQYF TGTGCCAGCAGTTCCCCCGGGACCACTTCCTACGAGCAGTACTTC TRBV27 . TRBJ2-7 15 .
CASSPRIGYDYGYTF TGTGCCAGCAGCCCCCGTATAGGGTACGACTATGGCTACACCTTC TRBV9 . TRBJ1-2 15 .
CASSWAQSSYNEQFF TGTGCCAGCAGCTGGGCCCAGAGCTCCTACAATGAGCAGTTCTTC TRBV2 . TRBJ2-1 15 .
CASSGQTYGYTF TGTGCCAGCAGCGGACAGACCTATGGCTACACCTTC TRBV28 . TRBJ1-2 12 .
CASSQPPTDTQYF TGTGCCAGCAGTCAACCTCCCACAGATACGCAGTATTTT TRBV6-1 . TRBJ2-3 13 .
CATSRERSGGVDTQYF TGTGCCACCAGCAGAGAGCGGTCCGGCGGGGTAGATACGCAGTATTTT TRBV15 . TRBJ2-3 16 once
CASRISGSDEQYF TGTGCCAGCAGGATTAGCGGGAGCGACGAGCAGTACTTC TRBV6-5 TRBD2 TRBJ2-7 13 .
CTSRWVSLCEKTYGYTF TGCACCAGCAGATGGGTAAGTTTGTGCGAAAAGACCTATGGCTACACCTTC TRBV1 . TRBJ1-2 17 .
CATSRGGVTETQYF TGTGCCACCAGCAGAGGAGGGGTAACAGAGACCCAGTACTTC TRBV15 . TRBJ2-5 14 .
CASSVSGSTDTQYF TGTGCCAGCAGCGTTAGCGGGAGTACAGATACGCAGTATTTT TRBV9 TRBD2 TRBJ2-3 14 .
CASRGLAGEYEQYF TGTGCCAGCAGGGGACTAGCGGGGGAGTACGAGCAGTACTTC TRBV7-2 TRBD2 TRBJ2-7 14 .
CSALDVYGYTF TGCAGTGCTCTTGACGTCTATGGCTACACCTTC TRBV20-1 . TRBJ1-2 11 .
CAISRGGRSETQYF TGTGCCATCAGTAGGGGAGGTCGATCGGAGACCCAGTACTTC TRBV10-3 . TRBJ2-5 14 once
CAWSRGQGASGTQYF TGTGCCTGGAGTAGGGGACAGGGGGCGTCAGGTACGCAGTATTTT TRBV30 TRBD1 TRBJ2-3 15 .
CASSQPGLDNTGELFF TGTGCCAGTAGTCAACCGGGACTAGACAACACCGGGGAGCTGTTTTTT TRBV19 TRBD2 TRBJ2-2 16 .
CASSPMLDYNEQFF TGTGCCAGCAGCCCCATGTTGGACTACAATGAGCAGTTCTTC TRBV11-1 . TRBJ2-1 14 .
CASSPGGPYNEQFF TGTGCCAGCAGTCCGGGAGGACCTTACAATGAGCAGTTCTTC TRBV27 TRBD2 TRBJ2-1 14 .
CASSARDRYYGYTF TGTGCCAGCAGTGCAAGGGACAGATACTATGGCTACACCTTC TRBV2 TRBD1 TRBJ1-2 14 few
CAWSSPTGELFF TGTGCCTGGAGTTCTCCAACCGGGGAGCTGTTTTTT TRBV30 . TRBJ2-2 12 .
CSVGGVGGTDTQYF TGCAGCGTTGGCGGGGTGGGGGGCACAGATACGCAGTATTTT TRBV29-1 . TRBJ2-3 14 .
CASSQDGTGPYEQYF TGCGCCAGCAGCCAAGATGGGACAGGGCCCTACGAGCAGTACTTC TRBV4-3 TRBD1 TRBJ2-7 15 few
CASSLGTSGFYEQYF TGTGCCAGCAGTCTCGGGACTAGCGGGTTCTACGAGCAGTACTTC TRBV27 TRBD2 TRBJ2-7 15 .
CASSTDTEAFF TGTGCCAGTAGTACCGACACTGAAGCTTTCTTT TRBV19 . TRBJ1-1 11 .